What follows are 28 T cell receptor beta chains derived from one specimen sequenced in a study of shared clonotypes between healthy human individuals. Here immunoSEQ multiplex PCR was the method, and the copy in TCRdb shows in-frame clones only, minus some. This sample has 2 million to 2.5 million clones; under 97% occur once, and the top ten carry 0.1% to 0.15%. Sequencing was done on a sample of naive CD4+ T cells sorted from blood. Indicated subset: CD45RA+ positively selected. The receptors stem from a man aged 18 to 30 in good health.

Turning to this clone: Other DNA sequences in this sample translate to the same CDR3. The chain recombines TRBV2 with TRBJ2-7; the D gene is possibly TRBD2 (6 bases). This CDR3 comprises 13 residues. V lost 5 bases and J 4 bases, leaving 12 bases between the germline ends. The germline gives CDR1 SNHLY, CDR2 FYNNEI. CDR3 DNA: TGTGCCAGCAGTAGGGACGGGAGTTACGAGCAGTACTTC. Translating gives CASSRDGSYEQYF.

Points on this clone: Other DNA sequences in the same sample also yield this CDR3. The J gene is TRBJ2-5, the V gene TRBV15; possibly TRBD1 for D (5 bases). From germline, CDR1 is LNHNV and CDR2 YYDKDF (reference sequence). The germline V and J ends were trimmed by 3 bases and 4 bases, with 12 bases remaining between them. The CDR3 consists of 14 residues. The CDR3 sequence is CATSRDRGGETQYF. The CDR3 bases are TGTGCCACCAGCAGGGATAGGGGTGGAGAGACCCAGTACTTC.

The rearrangement joins TRBV25-1 to TRBJ2-7; perhaps TRBD2 as D (5 bases). V lost 2 bases to trimming and J lost 3 bases, with 17 bases between them. This CDR3 is built from 16 residues. CDR1 and CDR2 (germline): MGHDK, SYGVNS. CDR3 region: CASSELYGMDGYEQYF. CDR3 bases: TGTGCCAGCAGTGAACTTTACGGGATGGATGGCTACGAGCAGTACTTC.

This chain connects TRBV20-1 to TRBJ2-7; D gene uncertain. V was shortened by 1 base and J by 7 bases, with 8 bases between the two germline ends. The CDR3 is 11 amino acids. Germline assignment: CDR1 DFQATT and CDR2 SNEGSKA (reference sequence). Written as DNA, the CDR3 is TGCAGTGCTAGAGTGTTGGGGGAGCAGTACTTC. Encoded protein: CSARVLGEQYF.

The chain uses TRBV28 and TRBJ2-7, with D tentatively TRBD1 (6 bases). The length of the CDR3 is 13 residues. The V gene's germline CDR1 is MDHEN and CDR2 SYDVKM. V shed 5 bases and J shed 0 bases, with 8 bases lying between them. The CDR3 loop reads CASSGQPSYEQYF. CDR3 coding DNA: TGTGCCAGCAGTGGACAGCCCTCCTACGAGCAGTACTTC.

The chain employs TRBV6-6 and TRBJ1-1, with D uncertain. Trimming removed 2 bases from V and 1 base from J, with 8 bases in between. This CDR3 is built from 14 residues. Germline values: CDR1 MNHNY, CDR2 SVGAGI (reference sequence). The CDR3 region has the DNA TGTGCCAGCAGTTACCAGGAGAAGAACACTGAAGCTTTCTTT. Its translation is CASSYQEKNTEAFF.

The chain combines TRBV5-1 with TRBJ1-1; TRBD1 might be the D (6 bases). Germline V gives CDR1 SGHRS, CDR2 YFSETQ. Trimming stripped 4 bases from V and 0 bases from J, with 13 bases between. The CDR3 totals 15 residues. The CDR3 DNA is TGCGCCAGCAGCGCCGCCGGGGGCATGAACACTGAAGCTTTCTTT. Protein sequence: CASSAAGGMNTEAFF.

About this clone itself: The same CDR3 arises from other DNA sequences in this sample as well. The chain carries TRBV18 and TRBJ2-7; D is perhaps TRBD1 (5 bases). The V gene's germline CDR1 is KGHSH and CDR2 LQKENI. V lost 3 bases, J lost 0 bases, and 12 bases lay in between. CDR3 length: 15 amino acids. This chain's CDR3 is CASSPPGWDSYEQYF. The CDR3 bases are TGTGCCAGCTCACCCCCAGGGTGGGACTCCTACGAGCAGTACTTC.

The chain uses TRBV9 and TRBJ1-2; TRBD1 matches at 7 bases. V shed 6 bases, J shed 0 bases, and the junction held 8 bases outside the gene matches. The CDR3 totals 15 residues. Germline assignment: CDR1 SGDLS and CDR2 YYNGEE. The CDR3 nucleotides read TGTGCCAGCAAAAAGATGGGGACAGCTAACTATGGCTACACCTTC. It translates to CASKKMGTANYGYTF.

This clone was observed once. This sequence joins TRBV28 and TRBJ2-7, with D tentatively TRBD2 (6 bases). Trimming pared 5 bases from V and 3 bases from J, leaving 14 bases between. The CDR3 extends over 14 amino acids. Germline V gene sequence: CDR1 MDHEN, CDR2 SYDVKM. The CDR3 region has the DNA TGTGCCAGCAGTGCTCCAGGCGGGAACTACGAGCAGTACTTC. Its protein is CASSAPGGNYEQYF.

The J gene is TRBJ2-7, the V gene TRBV11-2; D gene ambiguous. The CDR3 contains 13 residues. V was clipped by 2 bases and J by 3 bases, with 8 bases between them. Germline V gene data show CDR1 as SGHAT and CDR2 as FQNNGV. DNA for the CDR3: TGTGCCAGCAGCTTAACAGACTTCTACGAGCAGTACTTC. Translated, it gives CASSLTDFYEQYF.

This clone showed up just once. The J gene is TRBJ1-6, the V gene TRBV7-9, with D tentatively TRBD1 (5 bases). In germline, CDR1 is SEHNR, CDR2 FQNEAQ (reference sequence). V shed 0 bases and J shed 0 bases, with 12 bases lying between them. The CDR3 totals 18 residues. CDR3 nucleotides: TGTGCCAGCAGCTTAGCAGGGGTAATCAGCTCCTATAATTCACCCCTCCACTTT. Amino acids: CASSLAGVISSYNSPLHF.

V is TRBV5-6 and J is TRBJ1-1; 10 bases agree with TRBD1. V trimming: 4 bases; J trimming: 1 base; junction bases outside the gene matches: 7. This CDR3 is built from 16 residues. Per germline, CDR1 SGHDT and CDR2 YYEEEE. The CDR3 bases are TGTGCCAGCAGCCCCGGGACAGGGGTCTCGAACACTGAAGCTTTCTTT. Its translation: CASSPGTGVSNTEAFF.

This rearrangement joins TRBV10-3 to TRBJ1-1, with D hard to call. V lost 2 bases, J lost 4 bases, and 11 bases lay in between. CDR3 length: 14 residues. CDR1 ENHRY and CDR2 SYGVKD come from the germline V gene. CDR3 coding DNA: TGTGCCATCAGTGAGAGGTCGACGGGCACTGAAGCTTTCTTT. Translation gives CAISERSTGTEAFF.

This clone was recorded once. Other DNA sequences within the sample encode an identical CDR3. V usage is TRBV30 and J usage is TRBJ2-1; 8 positions agree with TRBD2. The CDR3 sequence is 15 residues long. V lost 2 bases to trimming and J lost 4 bases; unmatched junction nucleotides: 7. CDR1 is GTSNPN and CDR2 is SVGIG in the germline V gene (reference sequence). The chain's CDR3 is CAWSRVSGNYNEQFF. The CDR3 region has the DNA TGTGCCTGGAGTAGAGTTAGCGGGAATTACAATGAGCAGTTCTTC.

On this clone itself: Other nucleotide sequences from this sample produce the same CDR3. This rearrangement joins TRBV4-1 to TRBJ2-5, with 7 nucleotides matching TRBD1. CDR3 length: 15 residues. Trimming cost V 0 bases and J 2 bases; bases outside gene matches: 3. Germline V gene data show CDR1 as MGHRA and CDR2 as YSYEKL. The chain's CDR3 is CASSQEGRGQETQYF. DNA of the CDR3: TGCGCCAGCAGCCAAGAGGGCAGGGGGCAAGAGACCCAGTACTTC.

The V and J genes are TRBV29-1 and TRBJ1-3; D gene unclear. V was pared by 5 bases and J by 0 bases, with 8 bases between. The germline V gene has CDR1 SQVTM and CDR2 ANQGSEA. The CDR3 spans 13 residues. The CDR3 sequence: CSVSYTSGNTIYF. CDR3 bases: TGCAGCGTTTCATACACCTCTGGAAACACCATATATTTT.

The CDR3 bases are TGCGCCAGCAGCTTGCAAGGACTAGGGGCTACTGGGGACGAGCAGTACTTC. Translated: CASSLQGLGATGDEQYF. The chain uses TRBV5-1 and TRBJ2-7, with TRBD2 identical over 7 bases. Trimming at V came to 1 base and at J to 5 bases, leaving 15 bases not matched to a gene. The germline V gene encodes CDR1 SGHRS and CDR2 YFSETQ. CDR3 length: 17 amino acids.

V gene TRBV6-6 combines with J gene TRBJ2-5; 8 positions match TRBD1. This CDR3 spans 15 amino acids. The J segment lost 5 bases and the V segment lost 2 bases, leaving 7 bases of the junction unmatched. Germline V lookup: CDR1 MNHNY, CDR2 SVGAGI (reference sequence). The CDR3 nucleotides read TGTGCCAGCAGTTACGGGCAGGGGGCGTTTGAGACCCAGTACTTC. Protein sequence: CASSYGQGAFETQYF.

This sequence joins TRBV19 and TRBJ2-3; D perhaps matches TRBD1 (6 bases). CDR3 size: 16 residues. Germline V gene lookup returns CDR1 LNHDA and CDR2 SQIVND (reference sequence). V was clipped by 8 bases and J by 0 bases, with 18 bases between them. Here the CDR3 reads CASSKGVGLSTDTQYF. The CDR3 DNA reads as TGTGCCAGTTCCAAGGGGGTAGGGCTTAGCACAGATACGCAGTATTTT.

The rearrangement uses TRBV2 and TRBJ1-5; D might be TRBD1 (5 bases). Germline lookup yields CDR1 SNHLY and CDR2 FYNNEI. V shed 8 bases and J shed 4 bases, with 12 bases lying between them. CDR3 size: 13 residues. The CDR3 DNA reads as TGTGCCAGCGCGGGGGGAGGTAATCAGCCCCAGCATTTT. Its protein is CASAGGGNQPQHF. Filled out from reference TRBV2 and TRBJ1-5, the complete variable domain reads EPEVTQTPSHQVTQMGQEVILRCVPISNHLYFYWYRQILGQKVEFLVSFYNNEISEKSEIFDDQFSVERPDGSNFTLKIRSTKLEDSAMYFCASAGGGNQPQHFGDGTRLSIL.

V and J are TRBV6-5 and TRBJ2-7, with a possible D match to TRBD1 (6 bases). This CDR3 has 12 amino acids. Deletions cut 8 bases from V and 5 bases from J, with 13 bases between. Per the germline V gene, CDR1 is MNHEY and CDR2 is SVGAGI. CDR3 in amino acids: CASSRTAHEQYF. In DNA, the CDR3 is TGTGCCAGCTCCCGGACAGCCCACGAGCAGTACTTC.

The J gene is TRBJ2-4, the V gene TRBV2, with D possibly matching TRBD1 (5 bases). V was pared by 1 base and J by 1 base, with 11 bases between. This CDR3 comprises 16 residues. The V gene's germline CDR1 is SNHLY and CDR2 FYNNEI. The CDR3 DNA follows: TGTGCCAGCAGTGAAGGGGGCGATCGGGCCAAAAACATTCAGTACTTC. This gives the protein CASSEGGDRAKNIQYF.

The chain has TRBV5-4 and TRBJ2-7, with D perhaps given as TRBD1 or TRBD2 (5 bases each). The germline V gene encodes CDR1 SGHNT and CDR2 YYREEE (reference sequence). Trimming shortened V by 0 bases and J by 7 bases, and 14 bases separated the two germline ends. The CDR3 is 14 residues long. CDR3 DNA sequence: TGTGCCAGCAGCTTGGATGGGACGTGGGGTGAGCAGTACTTC. Amino acid sequence: CASSLDGTWGEQYF.

Concerning this clone itself: In the same sample, other DNA sequences code for this CDR3. The chain carries TRBV6-6 and TRBJ2-3; D unresolved. CDR3 length equals 13 residues. In germline, CDR1 is MNHNY, CDR2 SVGAGI (reference sequence). The V gene lost 0 bases and the J gene lost 3 bases, with 4 bases spanning the gap. CDR3 DNA: TGTGCCAGCAGTTACTCGGGGACAGATACGCAGTATTTT. This translates into CASSYSGTDTQYF.

The chain employs TRBV5-5 and TRBJ2-7; no clear D gene. V lost 1 base and J lost 3, with 11 bases in between. Germline CDR1 is SGHKS and CDR2 is YYEKEE (reference sequence). The CDR3 sequence is 14 residues long. CDR3 sequence reads: CASSLIQIHYEQYF. The CDR3 DNA sequence: TGTGCCAGCAGCTTGATTCAGATTCACTACGAGCAGTACTTC. Combining the CDR3 with reference TRBV5-5 and TRBJ2-7 gives the whole variable domain DAGVTQSPTHLIKTRGQQVTLRCSPISGHKSVSWYQQVLGQGPQFIFQYYEKEERGRGNFPDRFSARQFPNYSSELNVNALLLGDSALYLCASSLIQIHYEQYFGPGTRLTVT.

The chain is built from TRBV6-1 and TRBJ1-3; D gene ambiguous. V lost 6 bases and J 0 bases, leaving 9 bases between the germline ends. This CDR3 is built from 14 residues. Germline lookup yields CDR1 MNHNS and CDR2 SASEGT. The CDR3 sequence: CASRSSGSGNTIYF. The CDR3 bases are TGTGCCAGCAGGTCGTCAGGCTCTGGAAACACCATATATTTT.

CDR3 sequence (DNA): TGTGCCAGCAGCTTACTCGGGACAGTGAATGGCTACACCTTC. Its translation is CASSLLGTVNGYTF. The chain combines TRBV7-9 with TRBJ1-2; TRBD1 matches at 7 bases. V trimming: 2 bases; J trimming: 6 bases; junction bases outside the gene matches: 6. The CDR3 covers 14 residues. Germline CDR1 reads SEHNR; CDR2 reads FQNEAQ (reference sequence).